This T cell receptor beta chain appears in the sequencing data of a study of technical replicates of blood from several donors. This clone was seen only once. Method: immunoSEQ multiplex PCR; TCRdb's copy keeps in-frame clones and lacks some. This table has tens of thousands of clones, around 84% appearing once. CDR1 is LNHNV, CDR2 YYDKDF, per germline (reference sequence). V was clipped by 1 base and J by 6 bases; unmatched bases: 6. The CDR3 covers 17 residues. Material for sequencing was PBMCs. The chain has TRBV15 and TRBJ1-6; 10 bases fit TRBD1. The source of this sequence is a human donor in good health. Some clones in this sample may be carry-over from other donors' samples. The chain's CDR3 is CATSRAVGQGINSPLHF. DNA for the CDR3: TGTGCCACCAGCAGAGCGGTGGGACAGGGGATTAATTCACCCCTCCACTTT.